The 7 T cell receptor beta chains below come from one sample, sequenced in a study of early T cells in non-severe SARS-CoV-2 infection. TCRdb reprocessed the 5' RACE reads with MiXCR, giving one entry per CDR3 protein. The sample lists roughly 110,000 distinct CDR3 sequences, roughly 10% occurring once. The specimen sequenced was whole blood. These receptors originate from an adult who was a healthcare worker with PCR-confirmed SARS-CoV-2 infection or an uninfected control (not recorded which).

This clonotype was observed many times. The chain links TRBV4-3 to TRBJ1-1; D gene unclear. This CDR3 has 15 amino acids. CDR1 and CDR2 from the germline V gene are LGHNA and YSLEER. V lost 1 base, J lost 2 bases, and 11 bases lay in between. The chain's CDR3 is CASSQGAGANTEAFF. In nucleotides, the CDR3 is TGCGCCAGCAGCCAAGGCGCAGGCGCAAACACTGAAGCTTTCTTT.

The table lists this clonotype with many counts. This chain links TRBV20-1 with TRBJ2-1; perhaps TRBD2 as D (6 bases). The CDR3 covers 14 residues. The V and J ends lost 6 bases and 7 bases respectively, with 19 bases between them. The V gene's germline CDR1 is DFQATT and CDR2 SNEGSKA (reference sequence). CDR3 coding DNA: TGCAGTGCAAAAACGGGACTCACGGTAAATGAGCAGTTCTTC. Its protein is CSAKTGLTVNEQFF.

This clonotype was counted a few times. The genes are TRBV3-2 and TRBJ1-1. TRBV3-2 is a pseudogene. The CDR3 is 13 amino acids. The CDR3 protein is CASSSWWDTEAFF. The CDR3 nucleotides read TGTGCCAGCAGCTCATGGTGGGACACTGAAGCTTTCTTT.

The V call is TRBV24-1, the J call TRBJ2-2; TRBD2 matches 14 bases. Germline V gives CDR1 KGHDR, CDR2 SFDVKD. The CDR3 loop spans 16 amino acids. V dropped 4 bases and J dropped 6; count of bases not matched to a gene: 3. The CDR3 loop is CATSERLAGGPGELFF. Written as DNA, the CDR3 is TGTGCCACCAGTGAACGACTAGCGGGAGGGCCCGGGGAGCTGTTTTTT.

The rearrangement uses TRBV20-1 and TRBJ2-7, with no clear D. Looked up from germline, CDR1 is DFQATT and CDR2 is SNEGSKA (reference sequence). The germline V and J ends were trimmed by 1 base and 3 bases, with 7 bases remaining between them. The CDR3 covers 12 residues. Here the CDR3 DNA reads TGCAGTGCTAGAGGGCAATTCTACGAGCAGTACTTC. Amino acids: CSARGQFYEQYF.

The sample holds a few counts of this clonotype. The rearrangement joins TRBV5-1 to TRBJ1-2; 8 bases match TRBD1. Trimming at V came to 0 bases and at J to 2 bases, leaving 9 bases not matched to a gene. In germline, CDR1 is SGHRS, CDR2 YFSETQ. The CDR3 is made up of 17 amino acids. CDR3 DNA: TGCGCCAGCAGCTTGGGGACAGGGAGGGGTATAAACTATGGCTACACCTTC. It codes for CASSLGTGRGINYGYTF.

This clonotype was detected ten times or more. This sequence joins TRBV12-3 or TRBV12-4 and TRBJ1-2, with 9 bases matching TRBD1. This CDR3 comprises 15 residues. Trimming at V came to 5 bases and at J to 8 bases, leaving 12 bases not matched to a gene. The CDR3 is CASSVNGQGSGGYTF. CDR3 DNA: TGTGCCAGCAGTGTAAACGGACAGGGGTCGGGAGGCTACACCTTC.